This TCR beta chain comes out of a study of neurological immune-mediated disorders. This clonotype was counted at least ten times. Its matching antigen is unknown. V shed 4 bases and J shed 1 base, with 14 bases lying between them. Germline CDR1 and CDR2: SGHKS and YYEKEE (reference sequence). The CDR3 runs 15 residues. Study-wide findings and caveats: In HTLV-1-associated myelopathy, TCR clonal expansion was greatest, whereas multiple sclerosis had the least, falling below healthy controls. No CDR3 amino acid sequences were shared by expanded clones across subjects, suggesting private repertoires in all groups.

TCRdb re-called the 5' RACE reads with MiXCR, one entry per CDR3 protein. The sample lists some 48,000 distinct CDR3 sequences; 10% were seen once. The V and J genes are TRBV5-5 and TRBJ1-2; D ambiguous. The TCR was taken from a woman aged 40-49 years with HTLV-1-associated myelopathy (HAM/TSP). Sequencing was done on a sample of PBMCs. The CDR3 DNA reads as TGTGCCAGCAGCCCGGGCCCTGCCATTAACTATGGCTACACCTTC. The encoded protein is CASSPGPAINYGYTF.